This is a list of T cell receptor beta chains from one sample in a study of molecular identifiers for immune sequencing clone quantification. Each CDR3 protein is one row after TCRdb ran MiXCR on the PCR reads. The data hold approximately 680,000 distinct CDR3 sequences, with approximately 24% observed a single time. Sequencing was done on a sample of naive CD8+ T cells from blood, with Jurkat cell RNA spiked in. These receptor sequences come from a human donor in good health. Some libraries in this study had Jurkat cell RNA spiked in. CDR3s leave out the opening cysteine and the closing phenylalanine or tryptophan. The order of the fields is V gene, J gene, D gene, CDR3 protein. A D gene is named only where the DNA matches it firmly.

>TRBV5-1|TRBJ2-7|-
ASSTGPQYEQY
>TRBV3-1|TRBJ2-3|TRBD1
ASSHRSGQVGADTQY
>TRBV5-6|TRBJ2-3|TRBD2
ASSLRTSGFTDTQY
>TRBV12-3/TRBV12-4|TRBJ1-1|-
ASSWTAGAVPGSEAF
>TRBV7-9|TRBJ2-5|-
ASSHPQYQETQY
>TRBV28|TRBJ2-3|-
ATRSVVQSTDTQY
>TRBV12-3/TRBV12-4|TRBJ1-1|-
ACSYGLSGDTEAF
>TRBV7-9|TRBJ1-2|-
ATERWGGLYGYT
>TRBV13|TRBJ2-5|TRBD2
ASSARPSGRAYETQY
>TRBV4-3|TRBJ2-7|TRBD1
ASSPMLTGSVYEQY
>TRBV7-9|TRBJ2-1|TRBD2
ASSSGLAGGPDEQF
>TRBV4-3|TRBJ2-1|-
ASSHLFLATLNNEQF
>TRBV29-1|TRBJ1-2|-
SFVHNYDYT
>TRBV7-2|TRBJ2-7|TRBD1
ASSLGPDRMLEQY
>TRBV19|TRBJ1-1|-
ASSIASRGLNTEAF
>TRBV5-8|TRBJ1-2|-
ASSQRDVRFYGYT
>TRBV20-1|TRBJ2-1|-
SARPPSWEALYNEQF
>TRBV28|TRBJ1-1|-
ASSLDITEAF
>TRBV20-1|TRBJ2-5|-
SARRGLQETQY
>TRBV4-3|TRBJ2-7|-
ASSQDTGGAYEHY
>TRBV5-3|TRBJ1-1|-
ASAVGTEAF
>TRBV6-2/TRBV6-3|TRBJ1-6|-
ASTSYGSPLH
>TRBV7-9|TRBJ1-2|-
ASSPPHGGSGYT
>TRBV5-5|TRBJ1-5|-
ASSLMENQPQH
>TRBV7-2|TRBJ2-1|TRBD1
ASSPTSGGYNEQF
>TRBV6-2/TRBV6-3|TRBJ1-5|-
ASENGRNQPQH
>TRBV5-1|TRBJ2-1|TRBD1
ASSFRTGVYNEQF
>TRBV20-1|TRBJ1-4|-
SARASGNNEKLF